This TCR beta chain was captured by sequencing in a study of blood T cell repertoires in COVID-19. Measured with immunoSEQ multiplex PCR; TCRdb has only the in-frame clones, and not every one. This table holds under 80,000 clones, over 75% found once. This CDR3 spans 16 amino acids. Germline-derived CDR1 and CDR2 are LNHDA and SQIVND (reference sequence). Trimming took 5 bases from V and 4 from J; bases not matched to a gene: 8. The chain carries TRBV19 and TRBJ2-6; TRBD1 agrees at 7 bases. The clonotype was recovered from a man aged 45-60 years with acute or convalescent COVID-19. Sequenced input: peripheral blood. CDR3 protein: CASSDTTGSGANVLTF. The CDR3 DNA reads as TGTGCCAGTAGTGACACGACAGGGTCCGGGGCCAACGTCCTGACTTTC.